One sample yielded the 13 T cell receptor beta chains listed below, sequenced in a study of memory B cells and T cells in multiple sclerosis. Only in-frame clones appear in the TCRdb table, and some are missing; sequencing was by immunoSEQ multiplex PCR. Of around 660 clones detected, 75% to 80% appear once; the ten largest clones hold approximately 13%. The sequenced sample consisted of brain tissue. The receptors shown here come from a human donor with multiple sclerosis.

This chain connects TRBV2 to TRBJ2-3, with D possibly matching TRBD2 (6 bases). V lost 0 bases and J 4 bases, leaving 11 bases between the germline ends. This CDR3 region has 15 residues. Germline CDR1 and CDR2: SNHLY and FYNNEI. This CDR3 is CASSEAMAGPDTQYF. The CDR3 nucleotides read TGTGCCAGCAGTGAAGCAATGGCGGGACCAGATACGCAGTATTTT.

V usage is TRBV10-2 and J usage is TRBJ1-1; weak D call: TRBD1 (5 bases). V dropped 8 bases and J dropped 0 bases, with 13 bases sitting between them. The germline V gene has CDR1 WSHSY and CDR2 SAAADI. The CDR3 covers 14 residues. This CDR3 is CASQGLPMNTEAFF. Here the CDR3 DNA reads TGCGCCAGCCAGGGACTCCCCATGAACACTGAAGCTTTCTTT.

This chain links TRBV30 with TRBJ2-1; tentatively, D is TRBD1 (5 bases). The CDR3 totals 12 residues. With 8 bases removed from V and 5 bases from J, the gap between germline ends came to 13 bases. CDR1 and CDR2 (germline): GTSNPN, SVGIG (reference sequence). This chain's CDR3 is CAGRTHHNEQFF. For the CDR3, the DNA is TGTGCCGGGCGGACACACCACAATGAGCAGTTCTTC.

The genes are TRBV11-2 and TRBJ2-1; 8 positions agree with TRBD1. The trim removed 5 bases at V and 10 bases at J, leaving 13 bases unmatched. The CDR3 has 15 amino acids. Germline V gene data show CDR1 as SGHAT and CDR2 as FQNNGV. CDR3 amino acids: CASSPPNRGFREQFF. The CDR3 DNA sequence: TGTGCCAGCAGCCCCCCGAACAGGGGGTTTAGGGAGCAGTTCTTC.

The chain couples TRBV5-1 to TRBJ2-5, with D perhaps TRBD1 (8 bases). The CDR3 runs 17 residues. V was trimmed by 0 bases and J by 5 bases, leaving 20 bases between them. The V gene's germline CDR1 is SGHRS and CDR2 YFSETQ. The CDR3 coding sequence is TGCGCCAGCAGCTTGGCCCCCGGACAGGGAGGGCCGGAGACCCAGTACTTC. The encoded protein is CASSLAPGQGGPETQYF.

The V gene is TRBV2, the J gene TRBJ2-3; no definite D call. Germline CDR1 is SNHLY and CDR2 is FYNNEI. The ends were cut back, 5 bases at V and 1 base at J, with 13 bases in the middle. The CDR3 is 15 amino acids. The chain's CDR3 is CASSSIFLGTDTQYF. CDR3 DNA sequence: TGTGCCAGCAGTTCAATCTTTCTAGGCACAGATACGCAGTATTTT.

The rearrangement uses TRBV5-5 and TRBJ2-1; 9 bases map to TRBD1. CDR1 and CDR2 (germline): SGHKS, YYEKEE (reference sequence). The CDR3 runs to 14 residues. V trimming: 3 bases; J trimming: 3 bases; junction bases outside the gene matches: 1. CDR3 protein: CASSSTGGYNEQFF. CDR3 nucleotide sequence: TGTGCCAGCAGCTCGACAGGGGGCTACAATGAGCAGTTCTTC.

The genes are TRBV28 and TRBJ1-2; D unresolved. V lost 3 bases to trimming and J lost 8 bases, with 7 bases between them. The germline V gene encodes CDR1 MDHEN and CDR2 SYDVKM. CDR3 length equals 11 residues. This CDR3 reads CASSFFSGYTF. The CDR3, as DNA: TGTGCCAGCAGTTTTTTTAGCGGCTACACCTTC.

This chain joins TRBV6-6 and TRBJ2-7; D perhaps matches TRBD1 (5 bases). Trimming took 0 bases from V and 6 from J, leaving 15 bases between them. Germline loops: CDR1 MNHNY, CDR2 SVGAGI (reference sequence). The CDR3 consists of 15 residues. The CDR3 here is CASSYSPGNGAEQYF. The DNA for the CDR3 is TGTGCCAGCAGTTACTCCCCAGGGAATGGGGCCGAGCAGTACTTC.

This clone was counted between two and nine times. CDR3: CASSWGGGGFYGYTF. CDR3 bases: TGTGCCAGCAGCTGGGGTGGAGGGGGCTTCTATGGCTACACCTTC. The chain uses TRBV5-6 and TRBJ1-2; 7 nucleotides agree with TRBD1. V lost 3 bases to trimming and J lost 4 bases; unmatched junction nucleotides: 9. The CDR3 extends over 15 amino acids. CDR1 is SGHDT, CDR2 YYEEEE, per germline.

V is TRBV27 and J is TRBJ2-7, with D maybe TRBD2 (6 bases). The V gene's germline CDR1 is MNHEY and CDR2 SMNVEV (reference sequence). V dropped 5 bases and J dropped 1 base, with 18 bases sitting between them. This CDR3 region has 16 residues. This chain's CDR3 is CASSPLDGGLSYEQYF. The DNA for the CDR3 is TGTGCCAGCAGTCCCCTTGACGGGGGTTTATCCTACGAGCAGTACTTC.

J is TRBJ1-1 and V is TRBV4-1; TRBD1 might be the D (6 bases). In germline, CDR1 is MGHRA, CDR2 YSYEKL. The CDR3 contains 17 residues. The germline V and J ends were trimmed by 0 bases and 2 bases, with 16 bases remaining between them. In DNA form, the CDR3 reads TGCGCCAGCAGCCAAGATCGCTGGGACATTGATAACACTGAAGCTTTCTTT. Amino acid sequence: CASSQDRWDIDNTEAFF.

V gene TRBV29-1 combines with J gene TRBJ2-3; the match to TRBD1 covers 10 bases. The trim removed 4 bases at V and 3 bases at J, leaving 4 bases unmatched. Germline V gene data show CDR1 as SQVTM and CDR2 as ANQGSEA. This CDR3 contains 14 residues. The CDR3 here is CSVARTGGTDTQYF. For the CDR3, the DNA is TGCAGCGTTGCCCGGACAGGGGGTACAGATACGCAGTATTTT.